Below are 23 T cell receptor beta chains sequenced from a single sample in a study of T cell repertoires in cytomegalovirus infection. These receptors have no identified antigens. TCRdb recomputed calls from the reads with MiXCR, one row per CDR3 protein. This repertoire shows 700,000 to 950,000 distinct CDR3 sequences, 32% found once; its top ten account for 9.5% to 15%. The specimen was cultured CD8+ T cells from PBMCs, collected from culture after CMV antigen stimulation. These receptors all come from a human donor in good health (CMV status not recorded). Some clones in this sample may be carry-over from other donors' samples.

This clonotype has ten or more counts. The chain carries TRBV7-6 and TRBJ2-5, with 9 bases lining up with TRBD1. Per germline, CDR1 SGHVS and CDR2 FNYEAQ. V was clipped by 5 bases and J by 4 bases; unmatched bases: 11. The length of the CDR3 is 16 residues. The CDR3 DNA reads TGTGCCAGCAGCACCGACCCGGGACAGGGTTTAGAGACCCAGTACTTC. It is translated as CASSTDPGQGLETQYF.

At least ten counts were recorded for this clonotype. CDR3 DNA sequence: TGTGCCAGTAGTATGGGGGGCTCCTACAATGAGCAGTTCTTC. Protein product: CASSMGGSYNEQFF. The V call is TRBV19, the J call TRBJ2-1; TRBD2 is a possible D gene (6 bases). CDR3 size: 14 residues. The V end lost 3 bases, the J end lost 0 bases, and 6 bases lay between the germline ends. Germline CDR1 LNHDA, CDR2 SQIVND (reference sequence). The variable domain in full, completed from reference TRBV19 and TRBJ2-1, reads DGGITQSPKYLFRKEGQNVTLSCEQNLNHDAMYWYRQDPGQGLRLIYYSQIVNDFQKGDIAEGYSVSREKKESFPLTVTSAQKNPTAFYLCASSMGGSYNEQFFGPGTRLTVL.

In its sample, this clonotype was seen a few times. In DNA, the CDR3 is TGTGCCAGCAGCCCACGTTCGCTCAATAAAAAACTGTTTTTT. It translates to CASSPRSLNKKLFF. The J gene is TRBJ1-4, the V gene TRBV7-9; D not resolved. The CDR3 is 14 residues long. Germline V CDR1 and CDR2: SEHNR, FQNEAQ (reference sequence). The V end was cut by 5 bases, the J end by 9 bases, with 16 bases between.

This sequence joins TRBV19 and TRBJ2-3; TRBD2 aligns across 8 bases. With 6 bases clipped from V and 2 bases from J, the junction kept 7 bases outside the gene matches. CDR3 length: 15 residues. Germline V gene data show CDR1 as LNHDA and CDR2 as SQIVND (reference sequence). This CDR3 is CASRPSGGTTDTQYF. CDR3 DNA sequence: TGTGCCAGTAGACCCAGCGGGGGAACCACAGATACGCAGTATTTT.

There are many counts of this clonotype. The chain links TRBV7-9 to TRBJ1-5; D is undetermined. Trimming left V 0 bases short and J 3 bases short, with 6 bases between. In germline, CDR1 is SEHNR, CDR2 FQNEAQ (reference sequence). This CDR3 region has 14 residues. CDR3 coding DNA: TGTGCCAGCAGCTTAGCAGTTTCCAATCAGCCCCAGCATTTT. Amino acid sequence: CASSLAVSNQPQHF.

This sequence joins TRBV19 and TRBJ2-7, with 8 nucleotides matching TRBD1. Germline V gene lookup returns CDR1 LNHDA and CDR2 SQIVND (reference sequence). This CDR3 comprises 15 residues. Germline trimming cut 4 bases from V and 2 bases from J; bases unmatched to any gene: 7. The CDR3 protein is CASSTGQGYPYEQYF. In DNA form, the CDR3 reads TGTGCCAGTAGTACCGGACAGGGCTATCCCTACGAGCAGTACTTC.

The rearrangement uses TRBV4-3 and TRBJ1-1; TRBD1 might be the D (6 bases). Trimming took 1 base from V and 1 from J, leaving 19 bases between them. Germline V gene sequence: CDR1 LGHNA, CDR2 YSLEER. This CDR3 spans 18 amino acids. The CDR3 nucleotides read TGCGCCAGCAGCCAAGTTGGACCCAGGGGCGCTTCGAACACTGAAGCTTTCTTT. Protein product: CASSQVGPRGASNTEAFF.

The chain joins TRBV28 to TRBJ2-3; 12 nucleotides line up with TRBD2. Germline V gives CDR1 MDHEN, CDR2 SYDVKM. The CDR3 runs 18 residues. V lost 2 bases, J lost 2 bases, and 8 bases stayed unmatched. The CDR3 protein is CASSLRGLAGLATDTQYF. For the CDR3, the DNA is TGTGCCAGCAGTTTACGGGGACTAGCGGGTCTCGCCACAGATACGCAGTATTTT.

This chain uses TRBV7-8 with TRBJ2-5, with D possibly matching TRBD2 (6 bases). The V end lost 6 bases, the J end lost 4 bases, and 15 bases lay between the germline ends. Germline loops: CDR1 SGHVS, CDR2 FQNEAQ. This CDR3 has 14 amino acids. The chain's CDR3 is CASRLLGGRETQYF. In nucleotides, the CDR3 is TGTGCCAGCAGGCTCTTGGGGGGACGAGAGACCCAGTACTTC.

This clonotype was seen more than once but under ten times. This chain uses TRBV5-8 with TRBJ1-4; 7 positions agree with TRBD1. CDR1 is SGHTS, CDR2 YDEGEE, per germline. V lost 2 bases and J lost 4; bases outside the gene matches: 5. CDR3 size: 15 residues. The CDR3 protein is CASSFRTGYNEKLFF. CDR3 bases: TGTGCCAGCAGCTTTCGGACAGGATATAATGAAAAACTGTTTTTT.

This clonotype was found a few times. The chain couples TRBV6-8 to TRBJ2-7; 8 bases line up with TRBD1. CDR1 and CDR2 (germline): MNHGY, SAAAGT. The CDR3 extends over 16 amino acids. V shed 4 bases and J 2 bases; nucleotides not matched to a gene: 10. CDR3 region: CASSLSGQGIPYEQYF. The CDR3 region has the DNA TGTGCCAGCAGTTTGTCTGGACAGGGAATTCCCTACGAGCAGTACTTC.

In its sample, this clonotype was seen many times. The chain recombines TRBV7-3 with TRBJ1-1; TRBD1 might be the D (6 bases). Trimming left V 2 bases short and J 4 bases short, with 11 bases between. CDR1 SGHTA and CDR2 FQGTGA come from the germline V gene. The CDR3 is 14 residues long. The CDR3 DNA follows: TGTGCCAGCAGCTTACTGGACAGTAGCACTGAAGCTTTCTTT. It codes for CASSLLDSSTEAFF. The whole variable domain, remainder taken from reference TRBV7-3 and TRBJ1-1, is GAGVSQTPSNKVTEKGKYVELRCDPISGHTALYWYRQSLGQGPEFLIYFQGTGAADDSGLPNDRFFAVRPEGSVSTLKIQRTERGDSAVYLCASSLLDSSTEAFFGQGTRLTVV.

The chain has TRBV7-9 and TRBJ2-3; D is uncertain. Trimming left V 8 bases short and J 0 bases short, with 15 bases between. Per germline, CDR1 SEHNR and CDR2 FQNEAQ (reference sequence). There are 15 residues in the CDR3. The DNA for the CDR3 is TGTGCCAGCCTGGTGCCCTTCCCTAGCACAGATACGCAGTATTTT. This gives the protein CASLVPFPSTDTQYF.

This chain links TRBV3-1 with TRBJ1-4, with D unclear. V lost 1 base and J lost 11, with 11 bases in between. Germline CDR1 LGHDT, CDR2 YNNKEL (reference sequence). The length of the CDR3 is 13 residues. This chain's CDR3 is CASSQGTKGKLFF. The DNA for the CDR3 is TGTGCCAGCAGCCAAGGGACGAAAGGGAAACTGTTTTTT.

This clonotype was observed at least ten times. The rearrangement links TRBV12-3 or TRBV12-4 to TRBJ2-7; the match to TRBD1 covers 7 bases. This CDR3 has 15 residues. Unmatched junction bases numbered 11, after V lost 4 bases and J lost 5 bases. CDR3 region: CASSYGTERTDEQYF. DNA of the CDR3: TGTGCCAGCAGTTACGGGACAGAAAGGACGGACGAGCAGTACTTC.

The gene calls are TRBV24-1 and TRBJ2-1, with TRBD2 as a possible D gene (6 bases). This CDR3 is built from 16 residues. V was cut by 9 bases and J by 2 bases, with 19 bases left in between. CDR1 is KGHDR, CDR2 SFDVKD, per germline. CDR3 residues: CATAGFRGSTYNEQFF. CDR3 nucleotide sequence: TGTGCCACCGCTGGTTTCCGGGGGAGCACCTACAATGAGCAGTTCTTC.

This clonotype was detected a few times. This CDR3 reads CASSSTNTSGEKLFF. The CDR3, as DNA: TGTGCCAGCAGCTCTACAAACACGAGCGGGGAAAAACTGTTTTTT. This chain links TRBV7-9 with TRBJ1-4, with no clear D. V was trimmed by 4 bases and J by 8 bases, leaving 17 bases between them. The CDR3 is made up of 15 amino acids. Germline CDR1 reads SEHNR; CDR2 reads FQNEAQ (reference sequence).

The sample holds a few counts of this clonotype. The CDR3 loop reads CSAISLAGGPNEQFF. Written as DNA, the CDR3 is TGCAGTGCTATTTCTCTGGCGGGGGGGCCCAATGAGCAGTTCTTC. This chain uses TRBV20-1 with TRBJ2-1; 9 bases fit TRBD2. The CDR3 extends over 15 amino acids. The germline V gene encodes CDR1 DFQATT and CDR2 SNEGSKA (reference sequence). J was trimmed by 6 bases and V by 4 bases; bases with no gene match: 10.

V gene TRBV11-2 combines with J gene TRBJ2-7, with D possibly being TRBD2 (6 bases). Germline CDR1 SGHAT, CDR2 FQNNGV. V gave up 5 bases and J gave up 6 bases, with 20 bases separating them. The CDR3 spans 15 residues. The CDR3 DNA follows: TGTGCCAGCAGCCATACGACGGGACTCGCTAGCGAGCAGTACGTC. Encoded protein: CASSHTTGLASEQYV.

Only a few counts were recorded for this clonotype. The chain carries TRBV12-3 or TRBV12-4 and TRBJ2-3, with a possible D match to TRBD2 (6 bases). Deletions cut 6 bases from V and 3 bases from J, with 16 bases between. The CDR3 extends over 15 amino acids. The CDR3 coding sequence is TGTGCCAGCAGCACAGAGCCCCGGGGGACAGATACGCAGTATTTT. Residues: CASSTEPRGTDTQYF.

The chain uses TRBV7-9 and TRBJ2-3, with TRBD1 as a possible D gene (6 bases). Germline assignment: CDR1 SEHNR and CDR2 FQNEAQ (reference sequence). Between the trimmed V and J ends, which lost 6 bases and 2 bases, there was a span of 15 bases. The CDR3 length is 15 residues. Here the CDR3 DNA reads TGTGCCAGCAGTTTTTTAGAGGGGGTCACAGATACGCAGTATTTT. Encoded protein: CASSFLEGVTDTQYF.

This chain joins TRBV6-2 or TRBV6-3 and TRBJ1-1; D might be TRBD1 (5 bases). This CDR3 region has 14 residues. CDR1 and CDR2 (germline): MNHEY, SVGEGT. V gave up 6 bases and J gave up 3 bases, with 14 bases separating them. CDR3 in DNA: TGTGCCAGCAGCCCCGGATGGGGCTACACTGAAGCTTTCTTT. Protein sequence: CASSPGWGYTEAFF.

The CDR3, as DNA: TGTGCCAGCAGCATCCTGACAGGGGACGTCTACAATGAGCAGTTCTTC. Amino acids: CASSILTGDVYNEQFF. The V gene is TRBV11-2, the J gene TRBJ2-1; TRBD1 matches 8 bases. The V segment lost 5 bases and the J segment 3 bases; nucleotides outside the gene matches: 9. The germline CDR1 and CDR2 sequences are SGHAT and FQNNGV. The CDR3 has 16 amino acids.